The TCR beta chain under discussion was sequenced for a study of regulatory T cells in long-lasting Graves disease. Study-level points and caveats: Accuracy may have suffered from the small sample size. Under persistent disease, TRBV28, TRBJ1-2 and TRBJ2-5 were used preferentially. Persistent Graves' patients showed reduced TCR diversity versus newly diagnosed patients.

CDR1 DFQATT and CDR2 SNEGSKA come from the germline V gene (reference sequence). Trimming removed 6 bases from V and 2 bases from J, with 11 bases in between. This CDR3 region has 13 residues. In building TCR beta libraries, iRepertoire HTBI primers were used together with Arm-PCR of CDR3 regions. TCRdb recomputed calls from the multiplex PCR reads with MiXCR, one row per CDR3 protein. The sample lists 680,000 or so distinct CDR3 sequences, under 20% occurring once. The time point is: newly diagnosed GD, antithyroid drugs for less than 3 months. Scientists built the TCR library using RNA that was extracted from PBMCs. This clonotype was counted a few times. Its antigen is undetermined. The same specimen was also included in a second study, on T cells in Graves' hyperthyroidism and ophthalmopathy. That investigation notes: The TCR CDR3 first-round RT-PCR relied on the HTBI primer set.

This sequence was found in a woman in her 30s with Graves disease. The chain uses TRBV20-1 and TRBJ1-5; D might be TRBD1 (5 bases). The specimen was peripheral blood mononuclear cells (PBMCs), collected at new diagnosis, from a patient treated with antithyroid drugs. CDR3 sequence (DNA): TGCAGTGCGGGTAGGGGTGGCAATCAGCCCCAGCATTTT. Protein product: CSAGRGGNQPQHF.